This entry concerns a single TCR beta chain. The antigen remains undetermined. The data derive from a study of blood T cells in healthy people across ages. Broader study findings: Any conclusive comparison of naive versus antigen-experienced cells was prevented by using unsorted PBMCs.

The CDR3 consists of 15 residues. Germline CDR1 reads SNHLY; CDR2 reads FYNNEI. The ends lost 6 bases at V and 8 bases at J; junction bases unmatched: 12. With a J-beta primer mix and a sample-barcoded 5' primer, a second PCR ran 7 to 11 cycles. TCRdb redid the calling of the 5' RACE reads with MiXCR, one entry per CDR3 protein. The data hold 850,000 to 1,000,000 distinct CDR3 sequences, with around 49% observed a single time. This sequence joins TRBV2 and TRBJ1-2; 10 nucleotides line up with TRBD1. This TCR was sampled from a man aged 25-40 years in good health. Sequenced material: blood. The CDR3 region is CASRYVGGTGEGYTF. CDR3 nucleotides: TGTGCCAGCAGATACGTTGGCGGGACAGGGGAAGGCTACACCTTC.